These 30 T cell receptor beta chains came from one sample sequenced in a study of patients with pleural tuberculosis. From the reads, TCRdb called clonotypes with MiXCR, one entry per CDR3 protein. The sample lists 45,000 to 60,000 distinct CDR3 sequences; about 7.3% were seen once. The receptors originated from a human donor with pleural tuberculosis.

This clonotype occurred many times. The V and J genes are TRBV2 and TRBJ2-3, with unresolved D. Trimming shortened V by 9 bases and J by 3 bases, and 4 bases separated the two germline ends. Per the germline V gene, CDR1 is SNHLY and CDR2 is FYNNEI. This CDR3 has 10 residues. The CDR3 is CASQTDTQYF. CDR3 sequence (DNA): TGTGCCAGTCAAACAGATACGCAGTATTTT.

V usage is TRBV2 and J usage is TRBJ2-1, with D hard to call. From germline, CDR1 is SNHLY and CDR2 FYNNEI. Trimming cost V 4 bases and J 15 bases, with 16 bases left between them. This CDR3 has 12 amino acids. CDR3 amino acids: CASSGSAGLRFF. CDR3 bases: TGTGCCAGCAGTGGTTCGGCAGGTCTTAGGTTCTTC.

In this sample, this clonotype turned up many times. The chain combines TRBV6-2 or TRBV6-3 with TRBJ2-3; no definite D call. CDR3 length equals 12 residues. With 0 bases removed from V and 5 bases from J, the gap between germline ends came to 3 bases. Germline loops: CDR1 MNHEY, CDR2 SVGEGT. The CDR3 sequence: CASSYSGDTQYF. The CDR3 nucleotides read TGTGCCAGCAGTTACTCAGGAGATACGCAGTATTTT.

This clonotype was counted many times. Sequence at one end of the junction differs from germline and may be a read error. The chain links TRBV28 to TRBJ1-1; D remains unclear. Germline loops: CDR1 MDHEN, CDR2 SYDVKM. The CDR3 has 12 amino acids. CDR3 in DNA: TGTGCCAGCAGTCCCACCGCGGGGTTAGTGATCTTT. Translated, it gives CASSPTAGLVIF.

This clonotype appeared many times. The chain employs TRBV3-1 and TRBJ2-1; D call uncertain. Germline assignment: CDR1 LGHDT and CDR2 YNNKEL (reference sequence). CDR3 length equals 15 residues. Trimming shortened V by 0 bases and J by 7 bases, and 13 bases separated the two germline ends. CDR3 in amino acids: CASSQDHGVLNEQFF. CDR3 nucleotides: TGTGCCAGCAGCCAAGATCACGGTGTGTTGAATGAGCAGTTCTTC.

V usage is TRBV7-6 and J usage is TRBJ2-7, with D uncertain. The V gene's germline CDR1 is SGHVS and CDR2 FNYEAQ. Trimming cost V 2 bases and J 0 bases, with 5 bases left between them. CDR3 length equals 13 residues. CDR3 nucleotide sequence: TGTGCCAGCAGCTTAACGGACTCCTACGAGCAGTACTTC. Its translation: CASSLTDSYEQYF.

The table lists this clonotype with many counts. The chain joins TRBV29-1 to TRBJ1-1; D possibly corresponds to TRBD1 (6 bases). Trimming removed 7 bases at V and 1 base at J, with 10 bases between. There are 12 residues in the CDR3. Germline V gene lookup returns CDR1 SQVTM and CDR2 ANQGSEA. The CDR3 sequence: CSALQGNTEAFF. The CDR3 nucleotides read TGCAGCGCCCTACAGGGGAACACTGAAGCTTTCTTT.

This clonotype was counted many times. The chain joins TRBV2 to TRBJ2-3, with D maybe TRBD1 (5 bases). The CDR3 is 14 amino acids. V shed 0 bases and J shed 5 bases, with 9 bases lying between them. Germline-derived CDR1 and CDR2 are SNHLY and FYNNEI. The CDR3 loop reads CASSEAERGDTQYF. CDR3 DNA sequence: TGTGCCAGCAGTGAAGCAGAAAGGGGAGATACGCAGTATTTT.

At least ten counts were recorded for this clonotype. The rearrangement links TRBV20-1 to TRBJ2-1, with 11 bases matching TRBD1. Losses at the gene ends were 5 bases for V and 5 bases for J; bases not matched to a gene: 2. The V gene's germline CDR1 is DFQATT and CDR2 SNEGSKA (reference sequence). This CDR3 is 13 amino acids long. In nucleotides, the CDR3 is TGCAGTGCTTGGGACAGGGGGAACAATGAGCAGTTCTTC. It yields the protein CSAWDRGNNEQFF.

At least ten counts were recorded for this clonotype. The chain carries TRBV4-1 and TRBJ1-5, with D tentatively TRBD1 (5 bases). The CDR3 consists of 13 residues. V lost 1 base and J lost 7, with 8 bases in between. The germline gives CDR1 MGHRA, CDR2 YSYEKL. DNA of the CDR3: TGCGCCAGCAGCCAAGTAGAGGGGCAGCCCCAGCATTTT. Protein sequence: CASSQVEGQPQHF.

V gene TRBV4-1 combines with J gene TRBJ1-6; 7 bases are shared with TRBD1. The germline V gene has CDR1 MGHRA and CDR2 YSYEKL. V was clipped by 3 bases and J by 7 bases; unmatched bases: 12. The CDR3 covers 17 residues. The CDR3 region is CASSQILLGTENSPLHF. In DNA form, the CDR3 reads TGCGCCAGCAGCCAGATCCTCCTCGGGACAGAAAATTCACCCCTCCACTTT.

This clonotype was detected a few times. The junction shows a germline mismatch at one end, possibly a read error. The chain combines TRBV6-4 with TRBJ2-1, with D perhaps TRBD2 (5 bases). This CDR3 is 12 amino acids long. CDR1 is MRHNA, CDR2 SNTAGT, per germline. The CDR3 loop reads CASRDSLNEQFF. The CDR3 DNA reads TGTGCCAGCAGGGACTCCCTCAATGAGCAGTTCTTC.

The rearrangement joins TRBV12-3 or TRBV12-4 to TRBJ1-1; a possible D gene is TRBD1 (6 bases). The length of the CDR3 is 13 residues. V shed 5 bases and J shed 3 bases, with 10 bases lying between them. The CDR3 DNA reads TGTGCCAGCAGTCGGACAGACTACACTGAAGCTTTCTTT. This translates into CASSRTDYTEAFF.

This rearrangement joins TRBV9 to TRBJ2-1; 10 bases are shared with TRBD2. The germline CDR1 and CDR2 sequences are SGDLS and YYNGEE. The J segment lost 6 bases and the V segment lost 3 bases, leaving 0 bases of the junction unmatched. The CDR3 has 13 amino acids. The CDR3 DNA reads TGTGCCAGCAGCGGGACTAGCGGCAATGAGCAGTTCTTC. This gives the protein CASSGTSGNEQFF.

At least ten counts were recorded for this clonotype. The chain recombines TRBV6-1 with TRBJ2-7; D is undetermined. The ends were cut back, 7 bases at V and 6 bases at J, with 4 bases in the middle. This CDR3 is built from 9 residues. The germline V gene has CDR1 MNHNS and CDR2 SASEGT. Here the CDR3 DNA reads TGTGCCAGCAAGAGCGAGCAGTACGTC. As protein: CASKSEQYV.

A remark on this clonotype: Being one base from a much bigger clone, this may be a read error. The chain couples TRBV20-1 to TRBJ2-7; D uncertain. This CDR3 comprises 14 residues. V was trimmed by 0 bases and J by 2 bases, leaving 11 bases between them. Germline V lookup: CDR1 DFQATT, CDR2 SNEGSKA (reference sequence). The CDR3 loop is CSARDGRKTYEQYV. The CDR3 DNA reads as TGCAGTGCTAGAGACGGCCGCAAAACCTACGAGCAGTACGTC.

J is TRBJ2-5 and V is TRBV18; the D is unclear. This CDR3 comprises 14 residues. From germline, CDR1 is KGHSH and CDR2 LQKENI. Trimming stripped 0 bases from V and 0 bases from J, with 5 bases between. The CDR3 DNA sequence: TGTGCCAGCTCACCACCCGAAAACCAAGAGACCCAGTACTTC. The encoded protein is CASSPPENQETQYF.

This clonotype was recorded many times. The V and J genes are TRBV14 and TRBJ2-1; D is undetermined. V was shortened by 4 bases and J by 6 bases, with 4 bases between the two germline ends. The CDR3 covers 11 residues. Germline CDR1 is SGHDN and CDR2 is FVKESK. CDR3 region: CASSPGNEQFF. As DNA, the CDR3 is TGTGCCAGCAGCCCCGGCAATGAGCAGTTCTTC.

As to this clonotype: Compared with germline, one end of the junction differs, possibly owing to a read error. The DNA of the CDR3 is TGCAGCGTTGAACTATACGGACAGCCAAAATCCTACAATGAGCAGTTTTTC. Its protein product is CSVELYGQPKSYNEQFF. This sequence joins TRBV29-1 and TRBJ2-1, with D perhaps matching TRBD1 (6 bases). Germline assignment: CDR1 SQVTM and CDR2 ANQGSEA. This CDR3 is built from 17 residues.

This clonotype was seen many times. The V gene is TRBV3-1, the J gene TRBJ1-3; D perhaps matches TRBD1 (5 bases). Germline V gene lookup returns CDR1 LGHDT and CDR2 YNNKEL (reference sequence). The CDR3 extends over 16 amino acids. Trimming removed 4 bases at V and 0 bases at J, with 13 bases between. The CDR3 DNA follows: TGTGCCAGCAGCCCTCCCACAGGCCACTCTGGAAACACCATATATTTT. Protein sequence: CASSPPTGHSGNTIYF.

The chain recombines TRBV5-1 with TRBJ1-1; no firm D call. V dropped 1 base and J dropped 0 bases, with 7 bases sitting between them. Germline V lookup: CDR1 SGHRS, CDR2 YFSETQ. CDR3 length: 14 amino acids. The CDR3 bases are TGCGCCAGCAGCTTGTCTGGTATGAACACTGAAGCTTTCTTT. Protein sequence: CASSLSGMNTEAFF.

This clonotype has more than one count but fewer than ten. The chain has TRBV11-1 and TRBJ2-5; 7 nucleotides agree with TRBD1. The CDR3 has 17 amino acids. From germline, CDR1 is SGHAT and CDR2 FQDESV (reference sequence). The ends lost 3 bases at V and 2 bases at J; junction bases unmatched: 12. In nucleotides, the CDR3 is TGTGCCAGCAGCTTCCTTGATTACAGGGGTAGTCAAGAGACCCAGTACTTC. Its translation: CASSFLDYRGSQETQYF.

This clonotype was detected ten times or more. The CDR3 DNA is TGTGCCATCAGCCTGGACGGCCTCTATGGCTACACCTTC. It yields the protein CAISLDGLYGYTF. The rearrangement uses TRBV10-3 and TRBJ1-2; unclear D gene. Germline lookup yields CDR1 ENHRY and CDR2 SYGVKD. The CDR3 runs to 13 residues. The ends were cut back, 6 bases at V and 4 bases at J, with 12 bases in the middle.

This clonotype was recorded a few times. This may come from a read error, since a much larger clone is one base off. V gene TRBV4-2 combines with J gene TRBJ2-3, with 7 bases identical to TRBD1. Germline V gives CDR1 LGHNA, CDR2 YNFKEQ. CDR3 length equals 16 residues. CDR3 nucleotide sequence: TGTGCCAGCAGCCCTGGACAGGCGCTTAACACAGATACGCGGTATTTT. As protein: CASSPGQALNTDTRYF.

The sample holds many counts of this clonotype. The J gene is TRBJ2-3, the V gene TRBV11-1; 9 positions match TRBD2. The V segment lost 7 bases and the J segment 5 bases; nucleotides outside the gene matches: 10. Germline lookup yields CDR1 SGHAT and CDR2 FQDESV (reference sequence). This CDR3 region has 15 residues. The CDR3 nucleotides read TGTGCCAGCACGCCGTGGCAGCGGGAGGTAGATACGCAGTATTTT. Translation: CASTPWQREVDTQYF.

This clonotype occurred many times. CDR3 coding DNA: TGCAGCGTGGGAGAAACCTACGAGCAGTACTTC. It yields the protein CSVGETYEQYF. The chain is built from TRBV29-1 and TRBJ2-7; D is possibly TRBD2 (5 bases). There are 11 residues in the CDR3. CDR1 is SQVTM and CDR2 is ANQGSEA in the germline V gene. V lost 6 bases and J 2 bases, leaving 8 bases between the germline ends.

This clonotype appeared many times. This chain connects TRBV27 to TRBJ2-4, with D tentatively TRBD1 or TRBD2 (6 bases each). The CDR3 consists of 15 residues. V was cut by 6 bases and J by 0 bases, with 12 bases left in between. CDR1 and CDR2 (germline): MNHEY, SMNVEV (reference sequence). CDR3: CASRPQGLAKNIQYF. CDR3 DNA sequence: TGTGCCAGCAGACCACAGGGACTAGCCAAAAACATTCAGTACTTC.

This clonotype was counted only a few times. The chain has TRBV30 and TRBJ1-1; no clear D gene. V shed 4 bases and J shed 3 bases, with 3 bases lying between them. The CDR3 consists of 10 residues. CDR1 and CDR2 from the germline V gene are GTSNPN and SVGIG (reference sequence). The CDR3 DNA sequence: TGTGCCTGGATGGACACTGAAGCTTTCTTT. Translating gives CAWMDTEAFF.

The chain combines TRBV11-1 with TRBJ1-6; 9 bases are a match to TRBD1. The germline V gene has CDR1 SGHAT and CDR2 FQDESV (reference sequence). The CDR3 is 16 residues long. V was clipped by 5 bases and J by 6 bases; unmatched bases: 8. CDR3 amino acids: CASSDKGQGGNSPLHF. The CDR3, as DNA: TGTGCCAGCAGCGATAAGGGACAGGGTGGTAATTCACCCCTCCACTTT.

This clonotype was seen repeatedly, ten times or more. The rearrangement links TRBV18 to TRBJ2-1, with a tentative D call TRBD1 (6 bases). V lost 0 bases and J 4 bases, leaving 10 bases between the germline ends. Germline V gene lookup returns CDR1 KGHSH and CDR2 LQKENI. The CDR3 contains 15 residues. CDR3 nucleotides: TGTGCCAGCTCACCACCCGGGACAATGTACAATGAGCAGTTCTTC. Translated: CASSPPGTMYNEQFF. Full variable domain (missing parts from reference TRBV18 and TRBJ2-1): NAGVMQNPRHLVRRRGQEARLRCSPMKGHSHVYWYRQLPEEGLKFMVYLQKENIIDESGMPKERFSAEFPKEGPSILRIQQVVRGDSAAYFCASSPPGTMYNEQFFGPGTRLTVL.